This record looks at one TCR beta chain sequence and its context. Its antigen remains unidentified. Treatment noted: oral pan-JAK inhibitor, 5-10 mg twice daily. This entry comes from a study of CD8+ T cells in alopecia areata. In germline, CDR1 is GTSNPN, CDR2 SVGIG (reference sequence). J gave up 6 bases and V 2 bases, and 8 bases lay outside the gene matches. The CDR3 loop spans 15 amino acids. The study's findings and limits: TCR sharing was clearer in mice than between patients, perhaps partly owing to patient HLA diversity. Researchers say the link of baseline CD8+ expansion to response remains uncertain, with one nonresponder. Tofacitinib significantly reduced both scalp clonality and expanded CD8+ clones among the top 100.

Extraction of RNA preceded its reverse transcription into cDNA, which served as the sequencing template. The table came from immunoSEQ multiplex PCR; TCRdb's copy has only in-frame clones and leaves some out. The repertoire holds under 350,000 clones, with 58% as singletons. This sample comprised CD4+ T cells sorted from blood, obtained at week 24, from a patient treated with tofacitinib. The sequence was obtained from a human donor with alopecia areata. This chain joins TRBV30 and TRBJ1-5; 9 nucleotides agree with TRBD1. Here the CDR3 DNA reads TGTGCCTGGAGTCCGACAGGGGGTTCTGGTCAGCCCCAGCATTTT. The encoded protein is CAWSPTGGSGQPQHF.